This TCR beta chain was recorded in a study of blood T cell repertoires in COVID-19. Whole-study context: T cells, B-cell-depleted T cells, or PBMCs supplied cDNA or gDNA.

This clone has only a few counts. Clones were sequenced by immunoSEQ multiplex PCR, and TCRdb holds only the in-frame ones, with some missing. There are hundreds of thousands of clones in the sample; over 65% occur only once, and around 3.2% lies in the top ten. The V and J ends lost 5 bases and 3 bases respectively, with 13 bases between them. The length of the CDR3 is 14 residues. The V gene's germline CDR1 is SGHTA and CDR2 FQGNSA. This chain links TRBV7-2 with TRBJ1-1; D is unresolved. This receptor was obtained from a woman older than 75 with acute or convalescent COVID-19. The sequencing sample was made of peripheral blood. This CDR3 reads CASSVLGWDTEAFF. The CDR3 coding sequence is TGTGCCAGCAGCGTACTAGGGTGGGACACTGAAGCTTTCTTT.